These T cell receptor beta chains were read from a single sample in a study of CD4 T cells in relation to SARS-CoV-2 and coronaviruses. The repertoire was sequenced with immunoSEQ multiplex PCR; TCRdb's copy has only in-frame clones and lacks some. The sample includes about 15,000 clones, roughly 72% of them seen just once. No antigen is known for these receptors. The sample comprised CD4+ T cells from PBMCs, cultured in vitro. The source of these receptors is a human donor in good health. CDR3s include the opening cysteine and the closing phenylalanine or tryptophan. Fields, in order: D gene, V gene, J gene, clone size, CDR3 DNA, CDR3 protein. The D gene is left open where the match is weak. Only some rows state a clone size, as once, few, many or a class for expanded clones.

d_gene: TRBD1; v_gene: TRBV24-1; j_gene: TRBJ2-7; abundance: NA; CDR3nt: TGTGCCACCAGTGACCCCGGACAGGGGTTCGAGCAGTACTTC; CDR3aa: CATSDPGQGFEQYF
d_gene: TRBD2; v_gene: TRBV27; j_gene: TRBJ2-1; abundance: NA; CDR3nt: TGTGCCAGCAGGGGACTAGCGGGAAATATTAACTACAATGAGCAGTTCTTC; CDR3aa: CASRGLAGNINYNEQFF
d_gene: TRBD2; v_gene: TRBV10-3; j_gene: TRBJ2-1; abundance: NA; CDR3nt: TGTGCCATCAGTGAGTTGAGCGGGAGGTACAATGAGCAGTTCTTC; CDR3aa: CAISELSGRYNEQFF
d_gene: NA; v_gene: TRBV11-1; j_gene: TRBJ2-1; abundance: NA; CDR3nt: TGTGCCAGCAGCCCCACCGTGGGCTCCTACAATGAGCAGTTCTTC; CDR3aa: CASSPTVGSYNEQFF
d_gene: TRBD1; v_gene: TRBV27; j_gene: TRBJ1-1; abundance: NA; CDR3nt: TGTGCCAGCAGCCGCCAGCTGACAGGGGGCTATCGTGCGAACACTGAAGCTTTCTTT; CDR3aa: CASSRQLTGGYRANTEAFF
d_gene: TRBD1; v_gene: TRBV24-1; j_gene: TRBJ2-1; abundance: NA; CDR3nt: TGTGCCACCAGTGATTTCCCGGGACAGGGGCGCTACAATGAGCAGTTCTTC; CDR3aa: CATSDFPGQGRYNEQFF
d_gene: TRBD1; v_gene: TRBV28; j_gene: TRBJ1-6; abundance: NA; CDR3nt: TGTGCCAGCAGTTTACTAGGACAGGGAGTAGGTTCACCCCTCCACTTT; CDR3aa: CASSLLGQGVGSPLHF
d_gene: NA; v_gene: TRBV10-3; j_gene: TRBJ1-5; abundance: NA; CDR3nt: TGTGCCATCAGTGACGGACCTTATAGCAATCAGCCCCAGCATTTT; CDR3aa: CAISDGPYSNQPQHF
d_gene: TRBD2; v_gene: TRBV9; j_gene: TRBJ2-5; abundance: NA; CDR3nt: TGTGCCAGCAGCGTAGGCCCTAGCGGGAGTGGAGAGACCCAGTACTTC; CDR3aa: CASSVGPSGSGETQYF
d_gene: TRBD1; v_gene: TRBV3-1/TRBV3-2; j_gene: TRBJ1-2; abundance: few; CDR3nt: TGTGCCAGCAGCCCCTTGACAGGGGGCGACTATGGCTACACCTTC; CDR3aa: CASSPLTGGDYGYTF
d_gene: TRBD1; v_gene: TRBV11-2; j_gene: TRBJ2-5; abundance: NA; CDR3nt: TGTGCCAGCAGCACCCGGACAGGGGGTGGAGAGACCCAGTACTTC; CDR3aa: CASSTRTGGGETQYF
d_gene: NA; v_gene: TRBV30; j_gene: TRBJ2-3; abundance: NA; CDR3nt: TGTGCCTGGCAGAGGGACTCCGTAGGCGATACGCAGTATTTT; CDR3aa: CAWQRDSVGDTQYF
d_gene: NA; v_gene: TRBV7-9; j_gene: TRBJ2-7; abundance: few; CDR3nt: TGTGCCAGCAGCTTCGGACCCAAGACGGCCACTCGCTCCTACGAGCAGTACTTC; CDR3aa: CASSFGPKTATRSYEQYF
d_gene: NA; v_gene: TRBV3-1/TRBV3-2; j_gene: TRBJ1-1; abundance: few; CDR3nt: TGTGCCAGCAGCCAAGATCGGATCACTGAAGCTTTCTTT; CDR3aa: CASSQDRITEAFF
d_gene: NA; v_gene: TRBV12-2; j_gene: TRBJ2-1; abundance: NA; CDR3nt: TGTGCAAGTCGCTTAGGGGGGGTAATGAGCTCCTACAATGAGCAGTTCTTC; CDR3aa: CASRLGGVMSSYNEQFF
d_gene: TRBD2; v_gene: TRBV2; j_gene: TRBJ2-7; abundance: few; CDR3nt: TGTGCCAGCAGGCTAGCGGGAGCCTACGAGCAGTACTTC; CDR3aa: CASRLAGAYEQYF
d_gene: NA; v_gene: TRBV6-5; j_gene: TRBJ1-1; abundance: NA; CDR3nt: TGTGCCAACAGGGACGGCGCAATGGGGGAAGCTTTCTTT; CDR3aa: CANRDGAMGEAFF
d_gene: TRBD1; v_gene: TRBV5-6; j_gene: TRBJ2-3; abundance: NA; CDR3nt: TGTGCCAGCAGCTTGTTGGGACAGGGCACAGATACGCAGTATTTT; CDR3aa: CASSLLGQGTDTQYF
d_gene: TRBD2; v_gene: TRBV30; j_gene: TRBJ2-2; abundance: few; CDR3nt: TGTGCCTGGAGTAAGGAACTAGCGGGACCCGGGGAGCTGTTTTTT; CDR3aa: CAWSKELAGPGELFF
d_gene: NA; v_gene: TRBV30; j_gene: TRBJ2-7; abundance: NA; CDR3nt: TGTGCCTGGGCACCCGGGACTGTTCCCTACGAGCAGTACTTC; CDR3aa: CAWAPGTVPYEQYF
d_gene: TRBD2; v_gene: TRBV7-9; j_gene: TRBJ2-3; abundance: NA; CDR3nt: TGTGCCAGCAGCCCCCCGGGGGGGCGTGGCACAGATACGCAGTATTTT; CDR3aa: CASSPPGGRGTDTQYF
d_gene: NA; v_gene: TRBV5-1; j_gene: TRBJ1-5; abundance: few; CDR3nt: TGCGCCAGCAGCTGGGTGGTGGGTAGCAATCAGCCCCAGCATTTT; CDR3aa: CASSWVVGSNQPQHF
d_gene: NA; v_gene: TRBV2; j_gene: TRBJ1-2; abundance: NA; CDR3nt: TGTGCCAGCAGCCCCGGAACGGCCCAAGGCTACACCTTC; CDR3aa: CASSPGTAQGYTF
d_gene: NA; v_gene: TRBV10-2; j_gene: TRBJ2-7; abundance: NA; CDR3nt: TGCGCCAGCAGACTCGGGAAGGAGGAGCAGTACTTC; CDR3aa: CASRLGKEEQYF
d_gene: TRBD2; v_gene: TRBV19; j_gene: TRBJ2-7; abundance: NA; CDR3nt: TGTGCCAGTAGTCCGTATCCGGGACTAGCGGGAGGAATCACCGAGCAGTACTTC; CDR3aa: CASSPYPGLAGGITEQYF
d_gene: NA; v_gene: TRBV7-3; j_gene: TRBJ1-1; abundance: NA; CDR3nt: TGTGCCAGCAGCTTAGGGCAGCTGAACACTGAAGCTTTCTTT; CDR3aa: CASSLGQLNTEAFF
d_gene: NA; v_gene: TRBV18; j_gene: TRBJ1-2; abundance: NA; CDR3nt: TGTGCCAGCTCACCAAAGGGGGAGACAAACTATGGCTACACCTTC; CDR3aa: CASSPKGETNYGYTF
d_gene: NA; v_gene: TRBV30; j_gene: TRBJ2-1; abundance: NA; CDR3nt: TGTGCCTGGAGTGTTTTAGCAGCCAATGAGCAGTTCTTC; CDR3aa: CAWSVLAANEQFF
d_gene: NA; v_gene: TRBV2; j_gene: TRBJ2-7; abundance: NA; CDR3nt: TGTGCCAGCCGCGGCGTTTCCTACGAGCAGTACTTC; CDR3aa: CASRGVSYEQYF
d_gene: NA; v_gene: TRBV4-1; j_gene: TRBJ1-5; abundance: NA; CDR3nt: TGCGCCAGCAGCCAAGTGTCCGAGGTAAATCAGCCCCAGCATTTT; CDR3aa: CASSQVSEVNQPQHF
d_gene: TRBD1; v_gene: TRBV24-1; j_gene: TRBJ2-1; abundance: NA; CDR3nt: TGTGCCACCAGTGATTCCTCGGGACAGGGGGTGCTCTACAATGAGCAGTTCTTC; CDR3aa: CATSDSSGQGVLYNEQFF
d_gene: NA; v_gene: TRBV28; j_gene: TRBJ2-7; abundance: NA; CDR3nt: TGTGCCACCACCCCACAGAGGACCTACGAGCAGTACTTC; CDR3aa: CATTPQRTYEQYF
d_gene: NA; v_gene: TRBV5-1; j_gene: TRBJ2-3; abundance: NA; CDR3nt: TGCGCCAGCAGTTTGCGCGGGCTGCCCTCCGATACGCAGTATTTT; CDR3aa: CASSLRGLPSDTQYF
d_gene: TRBD1; v_gene: TRBV7-3; j_gene: TRBJ2-2; abundance: few; CDR3nt: TGTGCCAGCAGCTTCCTAGGACAGGGGGCCGGGGAGCTGTTTTTT; CDR3aa: CASSFLGQGAGELFF
d_gene: NA; v_gene: TRBV23-1; j_gene: TRBJ2-3; abundance: NA; CDR3nt: TGCGCCCTCGGAGAGTGCACAGATACGCAGTATTTT; CDR3aa: CALGECTDTQYF
d_gene: NA; v_gene: TRBV6-5; j_gene: TRBJ2-3; abundance: NA; CDR3nt: TGTGCCAGCAGCATGGAGGCGGATACGCAGTATTTT; CDR3aa: CASSMEADTQYF
d_gene: NA; v_gene: TRBV11-3; j_gene: TRBJ1-1; abundance: NA; CDR3nt: TGTGCCAGCAGCTCGATCACAGGGACTGAAGCTTTCTTT; CDR3aa: CASSSITGTEAFF
d_gene: NA; v_gene: TRBV11-3; j_gene: TRBJ2-3; abundance: NA; CDR3nt: TGTGCCAGCAGCTTAAACCGGGCCATTGCAGATACGCAGTATTTT; CDR3aa: CASSLNRAIADTQYF
d_gene: TRBD1; v_gene: TRBV28; j_gene: TRBJ2-5; abundance: once; CDR3nt: TGTGCCAGCAGGCCGGGACAGGGGGCCCAAGAGACCCAGTACTTC; CDR3aa: CASRPGQGAQETQYF
d_gene: TRBD1; v_gene: TRBV7-8; j_gene: TRBJ1-2; abundance: NA; CDR3nt: TGTGCCAGCAGTCCGGACAGGAAGAATGGCTACACCTTC; CDR3aa: CASSPDRKNGYTF
d_gene: NA; v_gene: TRBV5-4; j_gene: TRBJ1-1; abundance: NA; CDR3nt: TGTGCCAGCAGCCCCGGGGGGGTTGCGAAGACTGAAGCTTTCTTT; CDR3aa: CASSPGGVAKTEAFF
d_gene: TRBD1; v_gene: TRBV12-3/TRBV12-4; j_gene: TRBJ1-5; abundance: NA; CDR3nt: TGTGCCAGCAGTTGGACAGGAAAGCAGCCCCAGCATTTT; CDR3aa: CASSWTGKQPQHF
d_gene: NA; v_gene: TRBV30; j_gene: TRBJ1-3; abundance: NA; CDR3nt: TGTGCCTGGAAAGGAGCAGAAACTTTTAGAAACACCATATATTTT; CDR3aa: CAWKGAETFRNTIYF
d_gene: NA; v_gene: TRBV6-6; j_gene: TRBJ2-5; abundance: NA; CDR3nt: TGTGCCAGCAGTTACCTCCCTCGCTGGGGCCAAGAGACCCAGTACTTC; CDR3aa: CASSYLPRWGQETQYF
d_gene: NA; v_gene: TRBV15; j_gene: TRBJ2-7; abundance: NA; CDR3nt: TGTGCCACCAGCGTCTCACAGGGTCTGTCCTACGAGCAGTACTTC; CDR3aa: CATSVSQGLSYEQYF
d_gene: NA; v_gene: TRBV20-1; j_gene: TRBJ2-3; abundance: NA; CDR3nt: TGCAGTGCTAGATTCCCAGATACGCAGTATTTT; CDR3aa: CSARFPDTQYF